This passage covers 17 T cell receptor beta chains from one sample sequenced in a study of blood T cell repertoires in COVID-19. Generated by immunoSEQ multiplex PCR, the TCRdb table keeps only in-frame clones and is missing some. Seen here are some 140,000 clones, approximately 83% observed once, and the top ten hold 3%. The sequenced material came from peripheral blood. These receptor sequences come from an elderly woman with acute or convalescent COVID-19.

The chain carries TRBV6-5 and TRBJ1-2; possible D gene TRBD1, 6 bases. CDR3 length: 12 amino acids. Germline CDR1 is MNHEY and CDR2 is SVGAGI. Trimming took 9 bases from V and 2 from J, leaving 10 bases between them. The CDR3, as DNA: TGTGCCAGTTCACAGGGAAACTATGGCTACACCTTC. As protein: CASSQGNYGYTF.

The chain combines TRBV19 with TRBJ1-1; D might be TRBD1 (6 bases). The germline CDR1 and CDR2 sequences are LNHDA and SQIVND (reference sequence). The CDR3 has 14 amino acids. V shed 1 base and J shed 0 bases, with 6 bases lying between them. CDR3 coding DNA: TGTGCCAGTAGTATAGGGGGGCTGAACACTGAAGCTTTCTTT. Translation gives CASSIGGLNTEAFF.

The chain uses TRBV29-1 and TRBJ1-1; D might be TRBD1 (6 bases). This CDR3 is built from 15 residues. Germline V gene data show CDR1 as SQVTM and CDR2 as ANQGSEA. V gave up 8 bases and J gave up 1 base, with 20 bases separating them. CDR3 sequence reads: CSTKAFEGQNTEAFF. As DNA, the CDR3 is TGCAGCACTAAAGCGTTCGAGGGACAGAACACTGAAGCTTTCTTT.

The chain has TRBV6-2 or TRBV6-3 and TRBJ2-7, with TRBD1 as a possible D gene (6 bases). CDR1 and CDR2 (germline): MNHEY, SVGEGT. Trimming took off 5 bases at V and 3 bases at J, with 14 bases between the two ends. There are 14 residues in the CDR3. Here the CDR3 DNA reads TGTGCCAGCAGTCCCCCAGGGGTCGTCTACGAGCAGTACTTC. It codes for CASSPPGVVYEQYF.

This chain uses TRBV5-1 with TRBJ1-1, with TRBD1 matching over 8 bases. This CDR3 has 14 amino acids. In germline, CDR1 is SGHRS, CDR2 YFSETQ. J lost 3 bases, V lost 0 bases, and 1 base had no gene match. CDR3 sequence (DNA): TGCGCCAGCAGCTTGGGACAGGGGTACACTGAAGCTTTCTTT. Its protein is CASSLGQGYTEAFF.

This chain links TRBV7-2 with TRBJ1-2; D might be TRBD1 (6 bases). Germline CDR1 reads SGHTA; CDR2 reads FQGNSA. V was pared by 10 bases and J by 7 bases, with 19 bases between. The CDR3 loop spans 13 amino acids. The CDR3: CATTRGGAGGYTF. The CDR3 DNA reads as TGTGCCACCACGCGCGGGGGGGCGGGTGGCTACACCTTC.

The chain joins TRBV30 to TRBJ2-1; D remains ambiguous. Germline V gene lookup returns CDR1 GTSNPN and CDR2 SVGIG (reference sequence). The CDR3 contains 13 residues. V was shortened by 5 bases and J by 1 base, with 9 bases between the two germline ends. CDR3 bases: TGTGCCTGGGCCCCCCGTTCCTACAATGAGCAGTTCTTC. It specifies CAWAPRSYNEQFF.

The rearrangement uses TRBV9 and TRBJ1-1; D is unclear. The CDR3 extends over 15 amino acids. From germline, CDR1 is SGDLS and CDR2 YYNGEE. V was trimmed by 3 bases and J by 0 bases, leaving 12 bases between them. The CDR3: CASSADMRMNTEAFF. The DNA for the CDR3 is TGTGCCAGCAGCGCCGACATGCGAATGAACACTGAAGCTTTCTTT.

This chain uses TRBV6-2 or TRBV6-3 with TRBJ1-2, with 11 bases matching TRBD1. Germline V lookup: CDR1 MNHEY, CDR2 SVGEGT. The CDR3 is made up of 15 amino acids. The V and J ends lost 6 bases and 4 bases, in that order; junction bases with no gene match: 7. The CDR3 region has the DNA TGTGCCAGCAGCCGTCCCGGGACAGGGGGCTATGGCTACACCTTC. Translated, it gives CASSRPGTGGYGYTF.

This clone is a singleton in its sample. The chain combines TRBV7-3 with TRBJ2-1; 7 nucleotides line up with TRBD2. V shed 5 bases and J 2 bases; nucleotides not matched to a gene: 6. The CDR3 runs 15 residues. Looked up from germline, CDR1 is SGHTA and CDR2 is FQGTGA. The CDR3 DNA is TGTGCCAGCAGCCCCCCGGGACTAACCTACAATGAGCAGTTCTTC. Translation gives CASSPPGLTYNEQFF. Full variable domain (remainder filled in from reference TRBV7-3 and TRBJ2-1): GAGVSQTPSNKVTEKGKYVELRCDPISGHTALYWYRQSLGQGPEFLIYFQGTGAADDSGLPNDRFFAVRPEGSVSTLKIQRTERGDSAVYLCASSPPGLTYNEQFFGPGTRLTVL.

V and J are TRBV7-9 and TRBJ1-3; the match to TRBD1 covers 9 bases. V dropped 5 bases and J dropped 4; count of bases not matched to a gene: 6. CDR1 and CDR2 (germline): SEHNR, FQNEAQ (reference sequence). The CDR3 extends over 15 amino acids. CDR3 amino acids: CASSPQGALGNTIYF. DNA of the CDR3: TGTGCCAGCAGCCCACAGGGGGCTCTGGGAAACACCATATATTTT.

The chain recombines TRBV5-5 with TRBJ1-5; 7 bases fit TRBD1. Germline V CDR1 and CDR2: SGHKS, YYEKEE (reference sequence). Germline trimming cut 2 bases from V and 9 bases from J; bases unmatched to any gene: 8. The CDR3 covers 14 residues. DNA for the CDR3: TGTGCCAGCAGCTTAGGCAGGGGACAGTGGCCCCAGCATTTT. Its translation: CASSLGRGQWPQHF.

This clone showed up just once. J is TRBJ2-7 and V is TRBV11-1; D not certain. The CDR3 has 14 residues. V lost 5 bases and J lost 2, with 13 bases in between. The germline CDR1 and CDR2 sequences are SGHAT and FQDESV (reference sequence). CDR3 in DNA: TGTGCCAGCAGCAGCGACGGAAAACCCTACGAGCAGTACTTC. This encodes CASSSDGKPYEQYF.

The chain employs TRBV19 and TRBJ2-2; perhaps TRBD2 as D (6 bases). Germline CDR1 LNHDA, CDR2 SQIVND (reference sequence). Trimming shortened V by 5 bases and J by 4 bases, and 14 bases separated the two germline ends. The CDR3 spans 15 residues. In nucleotides, the CDR3 is TGTGCCAGTAGTTATGGCGGGGTTGGCACCGGGGAGCTGTTTTTT. Its translation is CASSYGGVGTGELFF.

This chain links TRBV9 with TRBJ2-3; tentative D call: TRBD2 (5 bases). V was shortened by 0 bases and J by 0 bases, with 20 bases between the two germline ends. Germline V gene data show CDR1 as SGDLS and CDR2 as YYNGEE. The CDR3 loop spans 19 amino acids. In DNA form, the CDR3 reads TGTGCCAGCAGCGTAGGGGTGGGTGACCGGGGAGATAGCACAGATACGCAGTATTTT. Translated, it gives CASSVGVGDRGDSTDTQYF.

This clone came up a few times. The chain has TRBV7-2 and TRBJ1-5; maybe TRBD1 (6 bases). V lost 5 bases and J 6 bases, leaving 20 bases between the germline ends. The CDR3 length is 16 residues. Germline CDR1 reads SGHTA; CDR2 reads FQGNSA. CDR3 in amino acids: CASSPQTGGGFQPQHF. The DNA for the CDR3 is TGTGCCAGCAGCCCCCAAACGGGGGGGGGCTTTCAGCCCCAGCATTTT.

The rearrangement links TRBV6-5 to TRBJ2-2; D possibly corresponds to TRBD2 (7 bases). Trimming took 8 bases from V and 7 from J, leaving 17 bases between them. This CDR3 has 14 amino acids. The germline CDR1 and CDR2 sequences are MNHEY and SVGAGI. Here the CDR3 reads CASLPGGGFGELFF. In nucleotides, the CDR3 is TGTGCCAGCCTACCTGGGGGGGGCTTCGGGGAGCTGTTTTTT.